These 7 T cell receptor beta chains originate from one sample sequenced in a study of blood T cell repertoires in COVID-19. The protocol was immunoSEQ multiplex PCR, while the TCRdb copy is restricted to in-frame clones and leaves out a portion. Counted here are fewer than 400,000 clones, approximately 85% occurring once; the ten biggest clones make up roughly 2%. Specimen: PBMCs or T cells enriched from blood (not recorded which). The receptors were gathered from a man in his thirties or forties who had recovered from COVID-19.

CDR3 sequence reads: CASSRLAGSGETQYF. CDR3 coding DNA: TGTGCCAGTAGCCGACTAGCGGGGTCGGGGGAGACCCAGTACTTC. The J gene is TRBJ2-5, the V gene TRBV19; 11 bases agree with TRBD2. This CDR3 region has 15 residues. Germline V CDR1 and CDR2: LNHDA, SQIVND (reference sequence). With V trimmed by 6 bases and J by 5 bases, 8 bases remained unmatched.

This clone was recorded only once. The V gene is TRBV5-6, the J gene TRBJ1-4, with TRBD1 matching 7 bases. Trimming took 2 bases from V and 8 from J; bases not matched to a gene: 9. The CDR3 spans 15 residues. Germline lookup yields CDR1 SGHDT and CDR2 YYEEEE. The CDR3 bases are TGTGCCAGCAGCTTAGGGGGCGGAAGTGGGGAAAAACTGTTTTTT. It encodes CASSLGGGSGEKLFF.

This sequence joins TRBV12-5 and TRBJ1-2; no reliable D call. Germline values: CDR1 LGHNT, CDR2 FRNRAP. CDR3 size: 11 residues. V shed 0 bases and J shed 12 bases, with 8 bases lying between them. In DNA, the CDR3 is TGTGCTAGTGGTTTGGTAGACGCGGACACCTTC. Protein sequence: CASGLVDADTF.

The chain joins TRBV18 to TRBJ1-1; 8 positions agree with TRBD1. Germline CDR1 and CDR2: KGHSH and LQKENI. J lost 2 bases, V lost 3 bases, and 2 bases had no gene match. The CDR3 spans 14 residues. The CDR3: CASSPQGANTEAFF. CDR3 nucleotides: TGTGCCAGCTCACCTCAGGGGGCCAACACTGAAGCTTTCTTT.

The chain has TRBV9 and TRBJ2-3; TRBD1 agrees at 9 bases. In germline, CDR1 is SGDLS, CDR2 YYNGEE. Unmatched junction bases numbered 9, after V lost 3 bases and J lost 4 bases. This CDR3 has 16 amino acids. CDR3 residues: CASSAGTGYQADTQYF. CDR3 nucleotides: TGTGCCAGCAGCGCCGGGACAGGGTATCAGGCAGATACGCAGTATTTT. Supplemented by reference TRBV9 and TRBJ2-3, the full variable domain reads DSGVTQTPKHLITATGQRVTLRCSPRSGDLSVYWYQQSLDQGLQFLIQYYNGEERAKGNILERFSAQQFPDLHSELNLSSLELGDSALYFCASSAGTGYQADTQYFGPGTRLTVL.

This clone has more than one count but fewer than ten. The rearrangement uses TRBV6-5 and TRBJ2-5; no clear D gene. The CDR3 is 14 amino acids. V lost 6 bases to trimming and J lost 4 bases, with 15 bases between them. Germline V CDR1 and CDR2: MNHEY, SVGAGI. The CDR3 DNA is TGTGCCAGCAGCAACCTGGTTATCGGAGAGACCCAGTACTTC. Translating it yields CASSNLVIGETQYF.

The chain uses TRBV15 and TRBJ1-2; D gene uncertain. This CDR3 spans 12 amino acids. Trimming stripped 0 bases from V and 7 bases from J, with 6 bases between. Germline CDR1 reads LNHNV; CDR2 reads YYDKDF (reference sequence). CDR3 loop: CATSRDLSGYTF. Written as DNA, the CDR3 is TGTGCCACCAGCAGAGATTTGAGTGGCTACACCTTC.